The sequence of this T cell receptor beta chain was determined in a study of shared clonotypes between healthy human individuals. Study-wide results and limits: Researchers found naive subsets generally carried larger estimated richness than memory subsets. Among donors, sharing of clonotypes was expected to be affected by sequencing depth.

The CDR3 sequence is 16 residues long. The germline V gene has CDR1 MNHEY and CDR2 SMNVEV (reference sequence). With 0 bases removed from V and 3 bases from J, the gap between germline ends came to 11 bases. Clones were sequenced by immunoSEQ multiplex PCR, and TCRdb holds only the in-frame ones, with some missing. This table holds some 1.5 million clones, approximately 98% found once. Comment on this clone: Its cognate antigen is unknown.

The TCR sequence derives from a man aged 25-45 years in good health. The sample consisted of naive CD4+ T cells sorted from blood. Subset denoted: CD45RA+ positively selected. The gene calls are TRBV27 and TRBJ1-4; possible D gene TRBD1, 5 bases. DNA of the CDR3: TGTGCCAGCAGTTTATCGCGGGGACTATCTAATGAAAAACTGTTTTTT. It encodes CASSLSRGLSNEKLFF.